This T cell receptor beta chain was obtained from a study of spatial heterogeneity in lung cancer. General study findings and limits: Blood carried ubiquitous expanded tumor TCRs more at resection than follow-up.

About this clonotype: What it binds is not known.

In the library, each TCR cDNA molecule bore its own unique molecular identifier. TCRdb reanalysed the 5' RACE reads using MiXCR and keeps one entry per CDR3 protein. The top ten clones hold about 6.6% of a sample with tens of thousands of distinct CDR3 sequences, about a fifth of them seen once. Time point described: sample taken at primary tumor resection. The authors sequenced whole RNA from tumor, nontumor lung or frozen PBMC without sorting. There were some 76 donors, all of them untreated patients with early-stage non-small cell lung cancer. The ends were cut back, 4 bases at V and 7 bases at J, with 17 bases in the middle. Germline CDR1 is MNHEY and CDR2 is SMNVEV (reference sequence). This CDR3 comprises 14 residues.

The sample in question was PBMCs, obtained at surgery. This chain joins TRBV27 and TRBJ2-7; D is possibly TRBD1 (5 bases). The receptor comes from a male donor with early-stage non-small cell lung cancer. Here the CDR3 reads CASSSATVLREQYF. CDR3 nucleotide sequence: TGTGCCAGCAGTTCCGCGACAGTCCTTCGGGAGCAGTACTTC.